This is a list of T cell receptor beta chains from one sample in a study of blood T cell repertoires in COVID-19. The table came from immunoSEQ multiplex PCR; TCRdb's copy has only in-frame clones and leaves some out. Of about 220,000 clones listed, 82% are singletons. Sequencing was performed on peripheral blood. These receptors were taken from a woman in her 70s with COVID-19, enrolled during active disease. Both conserved end residues are part of each CDR3. The order of the fields is J gene, V gene, clone size, D gene, CDR3 DNA, CDR3 protein. The D gene is left open where the match is weak. Clone size is given for some rows only: seen once, a few or many times, or a class if the clone is expanded.

j_call: TRBJ1-5; v_call: TRBV19; clone_size: -; d_call: TRBD1; cdr3_nt: TGTGCCAGTAGTAGAGGAATACCCGGGACAGGGTTCCAGCCCCAGCATTTT; cdr3_aa: CASSRGIPGTGFQPQHF
j_call: TRBJ2-5; v_call: TRBV7-2; clone_size: -; d_call: -; cdr3_nt: TGTGCCAGCAGCTTAGTCAGACAAGAGACCCAGTACTTC; cdr3_aa: CASSLVRQETQYF
j_call: TRBJ2-1; v_call: TRBV7-2; clone_size: -; d_call: TRBD1; cdr3_nt: TGTGCCAGCAGCCCCTTATCGACAGGGACTGAGCAGTTCTTC; cdr3_aa: CASSPLSTGTEQFF
j_call: TRBJ2-3; v_call: TRBV30; clone_size: many; d_call: TRBD2; cdr3_nt: TGTGCCGGCAAGCTAGCGGGGGGAGCAGATACGCAGTATTTT; cdr3_aa: CAGKLAGGADTQYF
j_call: TRBJ2-2; v_call: TRBV5-1; clone_size: -; d_call: TRBD2; cdr3_nt: TGCGCCAGCAGCCCACCTGGACTAGCTTTATCCGGGGAGCTGTTTTTT; cdr3_aa: CASSPPGLALSGELFF
j_call: TRBJ2-1; v_call: TRBV28; clone_size: -; d_call: -; cdr3_nt: TGTGCCAGCAGTCCAACAAGCCTACGGGGGAATGAGCAGTTCTTC; cdr3_aa: CASSPTSLRGNEQFF
j_call: TRBJ1-2; v_call: TRBV27; clone_size: -; d_call: -; cdr3_nt: TGTGCCAGCAGTTTTGCCGGGGTGAACTATGGCTACACCTTC; cdr3_aa: CASSFAGVNYGYTF
j_call: TRBJ2-7; v_call: TRBV7-9; clone_size: -; d_call: TRBD2; cdr3_nt: TGTGCCAGCAGCTTAACCGGGACTAGCGGGAGATACGAGCAGTACTTC; cdr3_aa: CASSLTGTSGRYEQYF
j_call: TRBJ2-7; v_call: TRBV5-4; clone_size: -; d_call: -; cdr3_nt: TGTGCCAGCAGCTCCCCCTTGGGGAGCTCCTACGAGCAGTACTTC; cdr3_aa: CASSSPLGSSYEQYF
j_call: TRBJ2-7; v_call: TRBV18; clone_size: few; d_call: -; cdr3_nt: TGTGCCAGCTCACCCCGGGGAAGCTCCTACGAGCAGTACTTC; cdr3_aa: CASSPRGSSYEQYF
j_call: TRBJ1-5; v_call: TRBV2; clone_size: -; d_call: -; cdr3_nt: TGTGCCAGCAGAATAGAGAACAATCAGCCCCAGCATTTT; cdr3_aa: CASRIENNQPQHF
j_call: TRBJ2-3; v_call: TRBV27; clone_size: -; d_call: -; cdr3_nt: TGTGCCAGCAGTTTAGCTGACAGCGGGCTAGTGGGCACAGATACGCAGTATTTT; cdr3_aa: CASSLADSGLVGTDTQYF
j_call: TRBJ2-3; v_call: TRBV27; clone_size: -; d_call: -; cdr3_nt: TGTGCCAGCAGTTTTCAGTTCACAGATACGCAGTATTTT; cdr3_aa: CASSFQFTDTQYF
j_call: TRBJ2-1; v_call: TRBV28; clone_size: -; d_call: -; cdr3_nt: TGTGCCAGCAGTTCGGGCGGGTACAATGAGCAGTTCTTC; cdr3_aa: CASSSGGYNEQFF
j_call: TRBJ1-3; v_call: TRBV6-5; clone_size: once; d_call: -; cdr3_nt: TGTGCCAGCAGTTACGATCGGGGCTCTGGAAACACCATATATTTT; cdr3_aa: CASSYDRGSGNTIYF
j_call: TRBJ2-1; v_call: TRBV6-5; clone_size: -; d_call: TRBD2; cdr3_nt: TGTGCCACCTTAGCGGGGGTAAACAATGAGCAGTTCTTC; cdr3_aa: CATLAGVNNEQFF
j_call: TRBJ2-7; v_call: TRBV5-8; clone_size: -; d_call: TRBD1; cdr3_nt: TGTGCCAGCAGCTTGGGGGGACAGTCCTACGAGCAGTACTTC; cdr3_aa: CASSLGGQSYEQYF
j_call: TRBJ1-5; v_call: TRBV6-1; clone_size: -; d_call: TRBD1; cdr3_nt: TGTGCCAGCAGTGAACTACGACAGGGAAGGGGACAGCCCCAGCATTTT; cdr3_aa: CASSELRQGRGQPQHF
j_call: TRBJ1-1; v_call: TRBV27; clone_size: few; d_call: TRBD1; cdr3_nt: TGTGCCAGCAGGAGACAGGGGTTGAACACTGAAGCTTTCTTT; cdr3_aa: CASRRQGLNTEAFF
j_call: TRBJ1-1; v_call: TRBV10-3; clone_size: -; d_call: TRBD1; cdr3_nt: TGTGCCATCAGGCCGGGACAGGGGAGAGGGAACACTGAAGCTTTCTTT; cdr3_aa: CAIRPGQGRGNTEAFF
j_call: TRBJ2-1; v_call: TRBV7-3; clone_size: -; d_call: TRBD2; cdr3_nt: TGTGCCAGCAGCCTAGCGGGGGGTTTAGGCAATGAGCAGTTCTTC; cdr3_aa: CASSLAGGLGNEQFF
j_call: TRBJ2-5; v_call: TRBV5-1; clone_size: -; d_call: -; cdr3_nt: TGCGCCAGCAGCTTGGGAGGCGTGGGAGTAGAGACCCAGTACTTC; cdr3_aa: CASSLGGVGVETQYF
j_call: TRBJ1-5; v_call: TRBV27; clone_size: -; d_call: TRBD1; cdr3_nt: TGTGCCAGCAGGCAACAGGGGGCAGGGCAGCCCCAGCATTTT; cdr3_aa: CASRQQGAGQPQHF
j_call: TRBJ2-7; v_call: TRBV5-1; clone_size: -; d_call: -; cdr3_nt: TGCGCCAGCAGCTTGGGGGACACCCCCTACGAGCAGTACTTC; cdr3_aa: CASSLGDTPYEQYF
j_call: TRBJ1-4; v_call: TRBV7-8; clone_size: -; d_call: TRBD1; cdr3_nt: TGTGCCAGCAGCGGGGGACAGATACAAAATGAAAAACTGTTTTTT; cdr3_aa: CASSGGQIQNEKLFF
j_call: TRBJ2-1; v_call: TRBV5-1; clone_size: few; d_call: -; cdr3_nt: TGCGCCAGCAGCTTGTCCGGGTCACTATACAATGAGCAGTTCTTC; cdr3_aa: CASSLSGSLYNEQFF
j_call: TRBJ1-1; v_call: TRBV6-2/TRBV6-3; clone_size: -; d_call: -; cdr3_nt: TGTGCCAGCAGTTACGTGGGCGAAGCTTTCTTT; cdr3_aa: CASSYVGEAFF
j_call: TRBJ2-5; v_call: TRBV18; clone_size: once; d_call: -; cdr3_nt: TGTGCCAGCTCACCACCCGTACGGTACCAAGAGACCCAGTACTTC; cdr3_aa: CASSPPVRYQETQYF
j_call: TRBJ2-3; v_call: TRBV7-2; clone_size: -; d_call: TRBD2; cdr3_nt: TGTGCCAGCAGCTTAAGCAGGGCATGGGGAGGGGATACGCAGTATTTT; cdr3_aa: CASSLSRAWGGDTQYF
j_call: TRBJ2-7; v_call: TRBV2; clone_size: -; d_call: TRBD2; cdr3_nt: TGTGCCAGCAGTGGACTAGCGCCGTACCAGTACTTC; cdr3_aa: CASSGLAPYQYF
j_call: TRBJ2-5; v_call: TRBV19; clone_size: -; d_call: -; cdr3_nt: TGTGCCAGTAGTCGGCAGGGCTTACAAGAGACCCAGTACTTC; cdr3_aa: CASSRQGLQETQYF
j_call: TRBJ2-3; v_call: TRBV5-1; clone_size: many; d_call: -; cdr3_nt: TGCGCCAGCAGCTTGGGGACCTCGGGAACAGATACGCAGTATTTT; cdr3_aa: CASSLGTSGTDTQYF
j_call: TRBJ1-5; v_call: TRBV19; clone_size: -; d_call: TRBD1; cdr3_nt: TGTGCCAGTACTCTCACCAGGGGGGCAGAGAATCAGCCCCAGCATTTT; cdr3_aa: CASTLTRGAENQPQHF
j_call: TRBJ1-1; v_call: TRBV11-2; clone_size: -; d_call: -; cdr3_nt: TGTGCCAGCAGCTTGAGATCCATGAACACTGAAGCTTTCTTT; cdr3_aa: CASSLRSMNTEAFF
j_call: TRBJ1-2; v_call: TRBV6-5; clone_size: -; d_call: TRBD1; cdr3_nt: TGTGCCAGCAGTCGGACAGGGGGCTCTAAGGGCTACACCTTC; cdr3_aa: CASSRTGGSKGYTF
j_call: TRBJ2-7; v_call: TRBV7-8; clone_size: -; d_call: -; cdr3_nt: TGTGCCAGCAGCTTAGCAGGGGGTTACGAGCAGTACTTC; cdr3_aa: CASSLAGGYEQYF
j_call: TRBJ2-2; v_call: TRBV24-1; clone_size: -; d_call: TRBD1; cdr3_nt: TGTGCCACCAGTGACCCCGGACAGGGCGACACCGGGGAGCTGTTTTTT; cdr3_aa: CATSDPGQGDTGELFF
j_call: TRBJ1-1; v_call: TRBV9; clone_size: few; d_call: -; cdr3_nt: TGTGCCAGCAGCTCCGGGGGGTACACTGAAGCTTTCTTT; cdr3_aa: CASSSGGYTEAFF
j_call: TRBJ2-3; v_call: TRBV19; clone_size: once; d_call: TRBD2; cdr3_nt: TGTGCCAGTAGTATCCTAGCGGGAGAGAGAGCAGATACGCAGTATTTT; cdr3_aa: CASSILAGERADTQYF
j_call: TRBJ2-1; v_call: TRBV12-3/TRBV12-4; clone_size: -; d_call: -; cdr3_nt: TGTGCCAGCACGAGCTCCTACAATGAGCAGTTCTTC; cdr3_aa: CASTSSYNEQFF
j_call: TRBJ2-5; v_call: TRBV7-9; clone_size: -; d_call: -; cdr3_nt: TGTGCCAGCAGCTTCTCTCCGGGATCCCAAGAGACCCAGTACTTC; cdr3_aa: CASSFSPGSQETQYF
j_call: TRBJ1-3; v_call: TRBV28; clone_size: -; d_call: -; cdr3_nt: TGTGCCAGCAGTTCTCAGGGGCCATCTGGAAACACCATATATTTT; cdr3_aa: CASSSQGPSGNTIYF
j_call: TRBJ1-2; v_call: TRBV30; clone_size: -; d_call: TRBD1; cdr3_nt: TGTGCCTGGAGCTTGGAGGGGGCGCTTAATGGCTACACCTTC; cdr3_aa: CAWSLEGALNGYTF
j_call: TRBJ2-3; v_call: TRBV7-9; clone_size: -; d_call: -; cdr3_nt: TGTGCCAGCAGCCTCGGCAAGGGGCTGAGCACAGATACGCAGTATTTT; cdr3_aa: CASSLGKGLSTDTQYF
j_call: TRBJ2-2; v_call: TRBV2; clone_size: -; d_call: -; cdr3_nt: TGTGCCAGCACCTTGCTAAGGAGCGCCGGGGAGCTGTTTTTT; cdr3_aa: CASTLLRSAGELFF
j_call: TRBJ1-1; v_call: TRBV15; clone_size: -; d_call: -; cdr3_nt: TGTGCCACCAGCAGAGATTCTAGGCTGAGAGCTTTCTTT; cdr3_aa: CATSRDSRLRAFF
j_call: TRBJ1-1; v_call: TRBV18; clone_size: -; d_call: TRBD1; cdr3_nt: TGTGCCAGCTCACCAACGACAGGGTTGAACACTGAAGCTTTCTTT; cdr3_aa: CASSPTTGLNTEAFF
j_call: TRBJ1-1; v_call: TRBV5-1; clone_size: -; d_call: -; cdr3_nt: TGCGCCAGCAGCTTGGCCGGAGGTCAGGCGAACACTGAAGCTTTCTTT; cdr3_aa: CASSLAGGQANTEAFF
j_call: TRBJ2-5; v_call: TRBV2; clone_size: once; d_call: TRBD1; cdr3_nt: TGTGCCAGCACCCCAGGACAGGCGGATACCCAGTACTTC; cdr3_aa: CASTPGQADTQYF
j_call: TRBJ2-5; v_call: TRBV5-1; clone_size: -; d_call: -; cdr3_nt: TGCGCCAGCAGCTTGTTTGGGAAGGGAGGACAAGAGACCCAGTACTTC; cdr3_aa: CASSLFGKGGQETQYF
j_call: TRBJ2-3; v_call: TRBV24-1; clone_size: -; d_call: -; cdr3_nt: TGTGCCACCAGCGCCCCGGTCAGCGGAGTTGGCACAGATACGCAGTATTTT; cdr3_aa: CATSAPVSGVGTDTQYF
j_call: TRBJ2-7; v_call: TRBV7-8; clone_size: -; d_call: -; cdr3_nt: TGTGCCAGCGCTCCCCTCACAAACTCCTACGAGCAGTACTTC; cdr3_aa: CASAPLTNSYEQYF
j_call: TRBJ1-1; v_call: TRBV30; clone_size: -; d_call: TRBD1; cdr3_nt: TGTGCCTGGAGTGCCCGACAGGGGGCTAGGGCGAACACTGAAGCTTTCTTT; cdr3_aa: CAWSARQGARANTEAFF